This TCR beta chain stems from a study of T cell responses to AZD1222 COVID-19 vaccine. Overall study findings and caveats: Vaccine-associated CD4 TCRs ranged over spike, dominating at 160-218 and 743-854. Clonal diversity was possibly underestimated; the donors were predominantly white British and more often female. Only a handful of people who got AZD1222 tested seropositive at baseline.

Sequencing was performed with immunoSEQ multiplex PCR; in TCRdb, only in-frame clones are kept and a portion is missing. The table lists 130,000 to 150,000 clones, 70% to 90% of them singletons. This clone was counted a single time. No antigen is known for it. This CDR3 region has 14 residues. V was cut by 4 bases and J by 5 bases, with 14 bases left in between. Germline values: CDR1 MNHEY, CDR2 SVGAGI. The source was peripheral blood, collected on day 0 of AZD1222 vaccination. The TCR sequence derives from an adult in good health. The chain recombines TRBV6-5 with TRBJ1-1; weak D call: TRBD1 (5 bases). CDR3 DNA: TGTGCCAGCAGTTCCTTTGCAGGGCGAACTGAAGCTTTCTTT. This gives the protein CASSSFAGRTEAFF.